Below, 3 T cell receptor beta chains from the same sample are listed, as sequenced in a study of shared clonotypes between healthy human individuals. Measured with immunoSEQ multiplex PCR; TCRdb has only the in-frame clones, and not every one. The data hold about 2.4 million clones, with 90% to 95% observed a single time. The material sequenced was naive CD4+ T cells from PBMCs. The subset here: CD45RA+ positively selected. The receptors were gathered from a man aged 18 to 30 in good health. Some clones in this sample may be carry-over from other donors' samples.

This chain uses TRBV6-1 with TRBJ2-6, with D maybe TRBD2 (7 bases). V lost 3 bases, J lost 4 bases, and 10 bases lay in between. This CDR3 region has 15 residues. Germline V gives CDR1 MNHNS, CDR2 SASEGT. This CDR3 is CASSDWGGGANVLTF. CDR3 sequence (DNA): TGTGCCAGCAGTGACTGGGGGGGCGGGGCCAACGTCCTGACTTTC.

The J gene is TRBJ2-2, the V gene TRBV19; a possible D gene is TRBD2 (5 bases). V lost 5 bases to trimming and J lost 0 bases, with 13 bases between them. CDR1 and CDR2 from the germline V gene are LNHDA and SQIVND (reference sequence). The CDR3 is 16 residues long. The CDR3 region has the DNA TGTGCCAGTAGTGTGACCGGACTCACGAACACCGGGGAGCTGTTTTTT. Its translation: CASSVTGLTNTGELFF.

The CDR3 bases are TGTGCCACTTCGGACAGGGTAAATCAGCCCCAGCATTTT. Protein product: CATSDRVNQPQHF. This chain uses TRBV6-1 with TRBJ1-5; TRBD1 aligns across 8 bases. Germline trimming cut 10 bases from V and 4 bases from J; bases unmatched to any gene: 6. Germline V gene data show CDR1 as MNHNS and CDR2 as SASEGT. This CDR3 spans 13 amino acids.